This T cell receptor (beta chain) originates from a study of blood T cell repertoires in COVID-19. Turning to the study itself: Donors in the United States, Italy and Spain gave samples during acute or convalescent COVID-19.

Source study methods: How many nucleated cells were present was estimated from reference gene primer amplification. Assay used: immunoSEQ multiplex PCR; TCRdb lists only in-frame clones, some missing. That table is the source of V, J and clone size, and D and trimming were worked out from the DNA. This sample has some 150,000 clones, with less than 85% found just once. Germline-derived CDR1 and CDR2 are MDHEN and SYDVKM. The CDR3 has 15 residues. V lost 6 bases, J lost 7 bases, and 22 bases lay in between. Recruits, aged about 18 to 100 years, lived in roughly 22 US areas. Cohort 3 recovered donors had two negative PCRs, clearance, or symptom resolution.

This sequence joins TRBV28 and TRBJ2-7, with D perhaps matching TRBD1 (6 bases). This TCR came from a woman aged 50 to 65 who had recovered from COVID-19. The sequenced material came from PBMCs or T cells enriched from blood (not recorded which). The CDR3 loop is CASRNPRGNRGEQYV. For the CDR3, the DNA is TGTGCCAGCAGGAACCCTAGGGGGAACCGCGGGGAGCAGTACGTC.